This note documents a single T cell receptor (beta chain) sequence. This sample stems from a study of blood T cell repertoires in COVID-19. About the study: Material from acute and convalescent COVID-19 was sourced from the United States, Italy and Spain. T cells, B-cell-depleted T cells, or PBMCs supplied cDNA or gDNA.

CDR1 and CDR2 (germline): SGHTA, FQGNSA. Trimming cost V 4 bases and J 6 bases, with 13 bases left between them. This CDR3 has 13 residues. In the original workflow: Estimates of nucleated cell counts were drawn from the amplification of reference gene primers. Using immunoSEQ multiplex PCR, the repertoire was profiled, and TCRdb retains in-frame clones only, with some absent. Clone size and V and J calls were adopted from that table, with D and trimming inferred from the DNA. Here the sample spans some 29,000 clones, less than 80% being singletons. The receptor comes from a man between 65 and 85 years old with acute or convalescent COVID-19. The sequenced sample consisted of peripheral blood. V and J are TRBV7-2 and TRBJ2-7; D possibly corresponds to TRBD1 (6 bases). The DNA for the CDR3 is TGTGCCAGCAGCTCCGGACAGATGCTCGAGCAGTACTTC. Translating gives CASSSGQMLEQYF.